This T cell receptor beta chain was found in a study of blood T cell repertoires in COVID-19. The CDR3 covers 14 residues. V gave up 4 bases and J gave up 7 bases; unmatched junction bases: 5. Looked up from germline, CDR1 is SGDLS and CDR2 is YYNGEE. The protocol was immunoSEQ multiplex PCR, while the TCRdb copy is restricted to in-frame clones and leaves out a portion. In the table there are approximately 350,000 clones, 87% of which are singletons. Recruits, aged roughly 18 to 95 years, lived in 20 to 30 US areas. Each recovered donor of Cohort 3 presented with two negative PCRs, clearance, or symptom resolution.

This clonotype was sampled from a woman in her thirties who had recovered from COVID-19. The V gene is TRBV9, the J gene TRBJ1-6, with TRBD1 identical over 7 bases. Sequencing input: PBMCs or T cells enriched from blood (not recorded which). Here the CDR3 DNA reads TGTGCCAGCAGCCTAGGGGGCAGCAATTCACCCCTCCACTTT. Amino acids: CASSLGGSNSPLHF. Supplemented by reference TRBV9 and TRBJ1-6, the full variable domain reads DSGVTQTPKHLITATGQRVTLRCSPRSGDLSVYWYQQSLDQGLQFLIQYYNGEERAKGNILERFSAQQFPDLHSELNLSSLELGDSALYFCASSLGGSNSPLHFGNGTRLTVT.